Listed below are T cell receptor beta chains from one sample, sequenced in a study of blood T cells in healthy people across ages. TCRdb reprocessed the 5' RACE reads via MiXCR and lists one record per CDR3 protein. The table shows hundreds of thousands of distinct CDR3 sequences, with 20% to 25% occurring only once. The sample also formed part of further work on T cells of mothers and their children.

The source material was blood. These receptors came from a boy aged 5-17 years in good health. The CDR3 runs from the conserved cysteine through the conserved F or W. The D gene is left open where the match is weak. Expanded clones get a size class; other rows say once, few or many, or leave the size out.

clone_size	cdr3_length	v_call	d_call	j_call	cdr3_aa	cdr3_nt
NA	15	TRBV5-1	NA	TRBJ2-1	CASSFPVPNHNEQFF	TGCGCCAGCAGCTTTCCTGTCCCTAACCACAATGAGCAGTTCTTC
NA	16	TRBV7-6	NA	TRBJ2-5	CASSERSPAIQETQYF	TGTGCCAGCAGCGAGCGCAGCCCGGCGATACAAGAGACCCAGTACTTC
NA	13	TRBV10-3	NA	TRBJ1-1	CAICPVQNTEAFF	TGTGCCATTTGTCCCGTTCAGAACACTGAAGCTTTCTTT
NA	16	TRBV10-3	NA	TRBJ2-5	CAISERGNYLQETQYF	TGTGCCATCAGTGAGCGCGGTAACTACCTCCAAGAGACCCAGTACTTC
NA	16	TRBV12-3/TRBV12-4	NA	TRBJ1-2	CASSPGTRNEPYGYTF	TGTGCCAGCAGTCCCGGGACACGGAATGAGCCCTATGGCTACACCTTC
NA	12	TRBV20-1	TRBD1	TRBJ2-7	CSARTGGNEQYF	TGCAGTGCTAGAACAGGGGGGAACGAGCAGTACTTC
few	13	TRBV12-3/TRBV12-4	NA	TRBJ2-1	CASRPQGTDEQFF	TGTGCCAGCAGGCCCCAGGGCACCGATGAGCAGTTCTTC
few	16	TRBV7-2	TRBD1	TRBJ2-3	CASSTPSGTGLDTQYF	TGTGCCAGCAGTACACCGTCGGGGACAGGGCTTGATACGCAGTATTTT
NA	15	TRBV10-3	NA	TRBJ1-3	CAISESIFTLNTIYF	TGTGCCATCAGTGAGTCGATTTTCACATTGAACACCATATATTTT
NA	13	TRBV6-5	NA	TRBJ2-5	CASKVPGKETQYF	TGTGCCAGCAAGGTGCCGGGGAAGGAGACCCAGTACTTC
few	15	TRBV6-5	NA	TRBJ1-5	CASSYSAYSNQPQHF	TGTGCCAGCAGTTATTCAGCGTATAGCAATCAGCCCCAGCATTTT
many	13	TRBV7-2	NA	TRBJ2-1	CASSLGVGNEQFF	TGTGCCAGCAGCTTAGGGGTTGGCAATGAGCAGTTCTTC
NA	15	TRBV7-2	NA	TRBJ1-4	CASSPQGGTNEKLFF	TGTGCCAGCAGCCCACAGGGTGGAACTAATGAAAAACTGTTTTTT
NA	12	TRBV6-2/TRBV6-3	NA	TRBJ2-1	CASTLGGLKQFF	TGTGCCAGCACCTTGGGGGGCCTAAAGCAGTTCTTC
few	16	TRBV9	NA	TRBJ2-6	CASSVLLSSGANVLTF	TGTGCCAGCAGCGTGCTGCTCAGCTCTGGGGCCAACGTCCTGACTTTC
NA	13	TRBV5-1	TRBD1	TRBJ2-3	CASGGQNTDTQYF	TGCGCCAGCGGGGGACAGAACACAGATACGCAGTATTTT
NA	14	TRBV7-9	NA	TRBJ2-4	CASSPRSGKNIQYF	TGTGCCAGCAGCCCACGGAGCGGAAAAAACATTCAGTACTTC
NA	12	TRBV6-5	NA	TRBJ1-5	CASLGGNQPQHF	TGTGCCAGTCTGGGGGGCAATCAGCCCCAGCATTTT
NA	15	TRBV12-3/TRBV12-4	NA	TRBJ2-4	CASSSTGGVRNIQYF	TGTGCCAGCAGTTCGACAGGAGGAGTGAGAAACATTCAGTACTTC
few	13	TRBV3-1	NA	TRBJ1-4	CASSSPGDEKLFF	TGTGCCAGCAGCAGCCCTGGGGATGAAAAACTGTTTTTT
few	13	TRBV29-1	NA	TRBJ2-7	CSVTRTDPYEQYF	TGCAGCGTTACTCGGACAGACCCCTACGAGCAGTACTTC
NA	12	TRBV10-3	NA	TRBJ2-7	CAISESGLPPYF	TGTGCCATCAGTGAGTCGGGCCTTCCTCCGTACTTC
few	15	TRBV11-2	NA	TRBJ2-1	CASGGGERDYNEQFF	TGTGCCAGCGGGGGCGGAGAGCGGGACTACAATGAGCAGTTCTTC
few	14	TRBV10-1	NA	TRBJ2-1	CASSGMGARNEQFF	TGCGCCAGCAGTGGAATGGGGGCGCGGAATGAGCAGTTCTTC
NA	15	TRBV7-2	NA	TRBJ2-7	CASSLVGSINGEQYF	TGTGCCAGCAGCTTAGTAGGCAGTATTAATGGGGAGCAGTACTTC
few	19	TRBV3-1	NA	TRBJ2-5	CASSRAPSRGAVPQETQYF	TGTGCCAGCAGCCGAGCCCCCTCCCGGGGGGCAGTACCACAAGAGACCCAGTACTTC
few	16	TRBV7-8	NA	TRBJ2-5	CASSLALGEDQETQYF	TGTGCCAGCAGCTTAGCGCTCGGGGAGGACCAAGAGACCCAGTACTTC
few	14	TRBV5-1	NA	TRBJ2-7	CASSLGVFSYEQYF	TGCGCCAGCAGCTTGGGGGTGTTTTCCTACGAGCAGTACTTC
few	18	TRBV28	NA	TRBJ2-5	CASSLFWFLLRNTETQYF	TGTGCCAGCAGTTTATTTTGGTTTTTATTGCGCAACACCGAGACCCAGTACTTC
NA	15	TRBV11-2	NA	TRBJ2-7	CASGFPAAIVYEQYF	TGTGCCAGCGGCTTTCCGGCGGCCATCGTCTACGAGCAGTACTTC
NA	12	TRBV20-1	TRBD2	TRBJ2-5	CSARLAKETQYF	TGCAGTGCCCGACTAGCGAAGGAGACCCAGTACTTC
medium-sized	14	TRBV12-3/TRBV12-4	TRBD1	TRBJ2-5	CASTTLDREETQYF	TGTGCCAGCACCACCTTGGACAGGGAAGAGACCCAGTACTTC
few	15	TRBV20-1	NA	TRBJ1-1	CSASPLGGVNTEAFF	TGCAGTGCTAGCCCCTTGGGCGGGGTAAACACTGAAGCTTTCTTT
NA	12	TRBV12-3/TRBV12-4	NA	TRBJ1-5	CASSNGDQPQHF	TGTGCCAGCAGTAACGGGGACCAGCCCCAGCATTTT
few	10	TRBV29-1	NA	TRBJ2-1	CSVRQSEQFF	TGCAGCGTCCGACAGTCCGAGCAGTTCTTC
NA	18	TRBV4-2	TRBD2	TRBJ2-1	CASSQGPSAGRAYNEQFF	TGTGCCAGCAGCCAAGGACCATCAGCGGGAAGGGCCTACAATGAGCAGTTCTTC
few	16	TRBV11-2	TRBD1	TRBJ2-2	CASRPLTGGAAGELFF	TGTGCCAGCAGACCACTGACAGGGGGCGCCGCCGGGGAGCTGTTTTTT
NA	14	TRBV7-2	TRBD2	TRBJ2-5	CASSNSGVQETQYF	TGTGCCAGCAGCAATAGCGGGGTCCAAGAGACCCAGTACTTC
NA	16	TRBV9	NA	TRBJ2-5	CASSAPPGRQQETQYF	TGTGCCAGCAGCGCACCCCCCGGACGACAGCAAGAGACCCAGTACTTC
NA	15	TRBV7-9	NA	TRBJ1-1	CASSLGTGARTEAFF	TGTGCCAGCAGCTTAGGCACGGGGGCGCGCACTGAAGCTTTCTTT
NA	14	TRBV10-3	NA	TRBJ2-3	CAITRDSSTDTQYF	TGTGCCATCACGCGGGACTCAAGCACAGATACGCAGTATTTT
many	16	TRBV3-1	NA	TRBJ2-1	CASSHGSGPHRDEQFF	TGTGCCAGCAGCCACGGTAGCGGCCCGCATAGGGATGAGCAGTTCTTC
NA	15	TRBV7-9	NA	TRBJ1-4	CASSSLVGGNEKLFF	TGTGCCAGCAGTTCTCTGGTGGGGGGCAATGAAAAACTGTTTTTT
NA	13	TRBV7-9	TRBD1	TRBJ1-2	CASSPPGQYGYTF	TGTGCCAGCAGCCCTCCGGGACAGTATGGCTACACCTTC
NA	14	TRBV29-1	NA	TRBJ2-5	CSVVGWSPQETQYF	TGCAGCGTTGTGGGGTGGAGCCCCCAAGAGACCCAGTACTTC
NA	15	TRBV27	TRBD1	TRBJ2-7	CASSQDRDLVYEQYF	TGTGCCAGCAGCCAAGACAGGGACCTTGTCTACGAGCAGTACTTC
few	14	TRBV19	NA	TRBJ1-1	CASGGESSNTEAFF	TGTGCCAGTGGCGGGGAATCTTCGAACACTGAAGCTTTCTTT
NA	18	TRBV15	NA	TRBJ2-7	CATSRDLGKRGSSYEQYF	TGTGCCACCAGCAGAGATCTCGGGAAAAGGGGCAGCTCCTACGAGCAGTACTTC
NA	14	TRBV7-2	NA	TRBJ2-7	CASSLEQGFGEQYF	TGTGCCAGCAGCTTAGAACAGGGCTTCGGTGAGCAGTACTTC
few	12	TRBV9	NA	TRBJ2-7	CASSTTGSEQYF	TGTGCCAGCAGCACGACAGGAAGCGAGCAGTACTTC
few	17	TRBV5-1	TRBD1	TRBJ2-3	CASSLVLAGGPTDTQYF	TGCGCCAGCAGCTTGGTTCTGGCAGGGGGACCCACAGATACGCAGTATTTT